This T cell receptor beta chain was captured in a study of graft-versus-host responses after intestinal transplantation. Across the whole study: Multivisceral, liver-intestinal, or isolated intestinal grafts went to recipients. Study-wide findings and caveats: Early HvG declines after transplant were associated with peak circulating GvH clone levels. GvH clones occurred in recipient marrow; some first appeared in ileum or blood.

With roughly 200,000 irradiated, violet-dye-labeled stimulator cells, roughly 200,000 CFSE-labeled responder cells were plated. Responder cells that were proliferating and CFSE-low, both CD3+CD4+ and CD3+CD8+, were sorted after the reaction. The table lists this clone with a few counts. The CDR3 contains 14 residues. The J segment lost 3 bases and the V segment lost 5 bases, leaving 5 bases of the junction unmatched. Germline-derived CDR1 and CDR2 are LNHDA and SQIVND (reference sequence). Measured with immunoSEQ multiplex PCR; TCRdb has only the in-frame clones, and not every one. Of about 6,900 clones in the sample, roughly 30% were seen once.

This TCR was sampled from a human patient who was an organ donor for intestinal transplantation. The genes are TRBV19 and TRBJ2-7, with TRBD1 matching 9 bases. The material sequenced was alloreactive CD8+ T cells from a mixed lymphocyte reaction culture, taken before transplantation. The subset was: CFSE-low proliferating T cells sorted from roughly six-day pre-transplant mixed lymphocyte reaction (GvH or HvG direction). CDR3: CASSPGTGNYEQYF. CDR3 sequence (DNA): TGTGCCAGTAGTCCCGGGACAGGGAACTACGAGCAGTACTTC.